This T cell receptor (beta chain) was sequenced for a study of cytomegalovirus exposure and HLA in healthy donors. Regarding the study as a whole: Indistinguishable V segments, including TRBV6-2 and TRBV6-3, were excluded. There were a few CMV-associated chains whose specificity for CMV antigens was confirmed in vitro. Cytomegalovirus association was assigned to over 150 TCR beta chains.

A multiplex PCR was run with 60 Vbeta primers and 13 Jbeta primers. Profiling relied on immunoSEQ multiplex PCR, and the TCRdb table lists in-frame clones only, not all of them. The data show around 180,000 clones, with more than 85% seen just once and approximately 1.7% held by the top ten. Germline CDR1 reads MGHDK; CDR2 reads SYGVNS. The germline V and J ends were trimmed by 9 bases and 5 bases, with 11 bases remaining between them. CDR3 length: 12 amino acids. A note on this clone: What it recognizes is unknown.

The TCR was taken from a woman aged 18-30 years in good health and CMV-seronegative. The rearrangement joins TRBV25-1 to TRBJ1-5; weak D call: TRBD1 (5 bases). The specimen sequenced was PBMCs. The CDR3, as DNA: TGTGCCAGTTCTGACAGTTATCAGCCCCAGCATTTT. It specifies CASSDSYQPQHF.